This is a list of T cell receptor beta chains from one sample in a study of long-term antiretroviral therapy in people with HIV. Some clones are missing from TCRdb's copy, which holds only in-frame ones; the method was immunoSEQ multiplex PCR. Among more than 15,000 clones listed, over 75% were seen once. Specimen: unsorted PBMCs, collected 0.3 years after starting antiretroviral therapy. These TCRs come from a man aged 18 to 29 with HIV. The CDR3 runs from the conserved cysteine through the conserved F or W. The D gene is left open where the match is weak. The size of a clone is reported for some rows only, either as once, few or many, or as a class for expanded clones.

J gene,V gene,CDR3 length,D gene,clone size,CDR3 protein,CDR3 DNA
TRBJ2-2,TRBV19,16,TRBD1,-,CASTHPETGFTGELFF,TGTGCCAGTACCCATCCAGAGACAGGGTTCACCGGGGAGCTGTTTTTT
TRBJ2-1,TRBV10-3,16,-,once,CATKITKGEGYNEQFF,TGTGCCACCAAGATCACTAAGGGTGAGGGCTACAATGAGCAGTTCTTC
TRBJ1-5,TRBV19,14,-,few,CASSRSGGNQPQHF,TGTGCCAGTAGTCGCTCAGGGGGCAATCAGCCCCAGCATTTT
TRBJ1-6,TRBV6-5,13,-,once,CASARGPNSPLHF,TGTGCCAGCGCCAGGGGACCTAATTCACCCCTCCACTTT
TRBJ2-2,TRBV9,15,TRBD2,-,CASSVAGGGTGELFF,TGTGCCAGCAGCGTAGCGGGGGGAGGTACCGGGGAGCTGTTTTTT
TRBJ1-1,TRBV6-5,12,-,-,CASSYLDGEAFF,TGTGCCAGCAGTTACCTGGACGGTGAAGCTTTCTTT
TRBJ2-2,TRBV27,14,TRBD2,-,CASHTSGGTGELFF,TGTGCCAGCCATACGTCCGGGGGGACCGGGGAGCTGTTTTTT
TRBJ2-1,TRBV7-2,14,-,-,CASSPNGAYNEQFF,TGTGCCAGCAGCCCGAACGGGGCCTACAATGAGCAGTTCTTC
TRBJ2-7,TRBV2,12,-,-,CASSGQGNEQYF,TGTGCCAGCAGCGGTCAGGGGAACGAGCAGTACTTC
TRBJ2-5,TRBV29-1,12,TRBD2,-,CSHSGGAETQYF,TGCAGTCATAGCGGGGGGGCTGAGACCCAGTACTTC
TRBJ2-1,TRBV9,14,TRBD2,-,CASSVGTRGNEQFF,TGTGCCAGCAGCGTGGGGACTAGAGGTAATGAGCAGTTCTTC
TRBJ2-2,TRBV7-7,17,-,-,CASSLAPRGSGPGELFF,TGTGCTAGCAGCTTAGCACCGCGCGGGTCAGGCCCCGGGGAGCTGTTTTTT
TRBJ2-7,TRBV5-1,12,TRBD2,-,CASSQGGREQYF,TGCGCCAGCAGCCAGGGAGGGAGAGAGCAGTACTTC
TRBJ2-3,TRBV6-5,13,-,once,CASSRPPTDTQYF,TGTGCCAGCAGCCGTCCCCCCACAGATACGCAGTATTTT
TRBJ1-2,TRBV7-9,12,-,-,CASNRDPYGYTF,TGTGCCAGCAATAGGGATCCCTATGGCTACACCTTC
TRBJ2-6,TRBV7-8,14,-,-,CASGFLTGANVLTF,TGTGCCAGCGGCTTCTTAACAGGGGCCAACGTCCTGACTTTC
TRBJ1-2,TRBV19,14,-,-,CACTGTPYSDGYTF,TGTGCCTGCACCGGGACTCCGTACTCCGATGGCTACACCTTC
TRBJ1-2,TRBV27,17,TRBD1,-,CASSLIGRGQGNYGYTF,TGTGCCAGCAGTTTAATTGGTCGGGGACAGGGTAACTATGGCTACACCTTC
TRBJ2-2,TRBV7-3,13,-,-,CASSLTNTGELFF,TGTGCCAGCAGCTTGACCAACACCGGGGAGCTGTTTTTT
TRBJ1-4,TRBV27,14,-,-,CASRRGVFNEKLFF,TGTGCCAGCAGAAGGGGGGTTTTTAATGAAAAACTGTTTTTT
TRBJ1-1,TRBV15,11,-,-,CATKHGAEAFF,TGTGCCACCAAGCATGGGGCTGAAGCTTTCTTT
TRBJ1-2,TRBV5-1,14,TRBD1,-,CASSDRDTNYGYTF,TGCGCCAGCAGCGACAGGGACACCAATTATGGCTACACCTTC